This passage covers 27 T cell receptor beta chains from one sample sequenced in a study of T cell changes during pregnancy in multiple sclerosis. Repertoires were generated with immunoSEQ multiplex PCR, while TCRdb's copy carries only in-frame clones and drops some. The table shows around 70,000 clones, with 94% occurring only once. The specimen was peripheral blood, collected in the third trimester of pregnancy. The receptors were sampled from a female donor with multiple sclerosis, enrolled in a pregnancy study.

The chain is built from TRBV16 and TRBJ2-1; 9 nucleotides agree with TRBD2. V was pared by 4 bases and J by 2 bases, with 3 bases of the junction left unmatched. CDR3 length equals 15 residues. CDR1 is KGHSY, CDR2 FQNENV, per germline. The CDR3 loop reads CASSLGTSPYNEQFF. CDR3 DNA: TGTGCCAGCAGCCTTGGGACTAGCCCCTACAATGAGCAGTTCTTC.

This chain joins TRBV2 and TRBJ1-5, with no clear D. Germline assignment: CDR1 SNHLY and CDR2 FYNNEI. The CDR3 extends over 14 amino acids. V was clipped by 10 bases and J by 0 bases, with 13 bases between them. CDR3 in amino acids: CATGLPYSNQPQHF. The CDR3 DNA reads as TGTGCCACCGGACTCCCATATAGCAATCAGCCCCAGCATTTT. The whole variable domain, remainder taken from reference TRBV2 and TRBJ1-5, is EPEVTQTPSHQVTQMGQEVILRCVPISNHLYFYWYRQILGQKVEFLVSFYNNEISEKSEIFDDQFSVERPDGSNFTLKIRSTKLEDSAMYFCATGLPYSNQPQHFGDGTRLSIL.

The rearrangement joins TRBV7-6 to TRBJ2-7, with 9 bases identical to TRBD1. CDR1 is SGHVS and CDR2 is FNYEAQ in the germline V gene. V lost 5 bases and J lost 7; bases outside the gene matches: 9. The CDR3 consists of 14 residues. The CDR3 DNA sequence: TGTGCCAGCAGCGCAGCGGGACAGGGAAGGGAGCAGTACTTC. This gives the protein CASSAAGQGREQYF.

The rearrangement joins TRBV9 to TRBJ1-2; maybe TRBD1 (5 bases). The CDR3 runs to 14 residues. Trimming removed 4 bases at V and 2 bases at J, with 12 bases between. Germline loops: CDR1 SGDLS, CDR2 YYNGEE. CDR3 coding DNA: TGTGCCAGCAGCTCAGGGAGGGCCAACTATGGCTACACCTTC. Protein sequence: CASSSGRANYGYTF.

DNA for the CDR3: TGTGCCAGCAGCCAGAGGGCCCTCGGGGAGCTGTTTTTT. This sequence encodes CASSQRALGELFF. The chain has TRBV7-2 and TRBJ2-2; D may be TRBD2 (5 bases). Trimming took off 5 bases at V and 7 bases at J, with 11 bases between the two ends. Germline CDR1 SGHTA, CDR2 FQGNSA. The CDR3 runs 13 residues.

This rearrangement joins TRBV9 to TRBJ1-5, with 8 bases that match TRBD1. Losses at the gene ends were 4 bases for V and 1 base for J; bases not matched to a gene: 7. The CDR3 runs to 16 residues. Germline CDR1 is SGDLS and CDR2 is YYNGEE. The CDR3 nucleotides are TGTGCCAGCAGCTCTCCTTGGACAGGGAGCAATCAGCCCCAGCATTTT. Translating gives CASSSPWTGSNQPQHF.

The genes are TRBV11-2 and TRBJ2-5, with D perhaps matching TRBD2 (6 bases). The CDR3 is 13 residues long. Germline V gene sequence: CDR1 SGHAT, CDR2 FQNNGV. The ends were cut back, 5 bases at V and 5 bases at J, with 12 bases in the middle. CDR3 in amino acids: CASSHAGSETQYF. CDR3 DNA sequence: TGTGCCAGCAGCCATGCGGGGTCGGAGACCCAGTACTTC.

The chain uses TRBV4-3 and TRBJ2-3; 7 positions agree with TRBD2. J was trimmed by 2 bases and V by 0 bases; bases with no gene match: 5. Germline lookup yields CDR1 LGHNA and CDR2 YSLEER. This CDR3 spans 16 amino acids. CDR3 protein: CASSQDGGGYTDTQYF. CDR3 DNA: TGCGCCAGCAGCCAAGACGGCGGGGGATACACAGATACGCAGTATTTT.

V gene TRBV27 combines with J gene TRBJ1-2, with a possible D match to TRBD1 (6 bases). Between the trimmed V and J ends, which lost 3 bases and 8 bases, there was a span of 22 bases. This CDR3 comprises 16 residues. CDR1 MNHEY and CDR2 SMNVEV come from the germline V gene (reference sequence). CDR3 sequence reads: CASSFTRKGDGTGYTF. The CDR3 region has the DNA TGTGCCAGCAGTTTCACCCGAAAGGGGGATGGAACGGGCTACACCTTC.

The chain is built from TRBV15 and TRBJ1-2; a possible D gene is TRBD1 (5 bases). Germline CDR1 and CDR2: LNHNV and YYDKDF (reference sequence). CDR3 length: 16 amino acids. Trimming shortened V by 1 base and J by 4 bases, and 16 bases separated the two germline ends. CDR3 nucleotides: TGTGCCACCAGCAGAGGGTCCGGGACTGGGGGCTATGGCTACACCTTC. Translation gives CATSRGSGTGGYGYTF.

The chain uses TRBV5-5 and TRBJ1-1, with 9 bases that match TRBD1. V lost 3 bases and J lost 11; bases outside the gene matches: 5. Germline values: CDR1 SGHKS, CDR2 YYEKEE (reference sequence). The CDR3 sequence is 12 residues long. Here the CDR3 DNA reads TGTGCCAGCAGCTGGACAGGGGAGGAGGCTTTCTTT. This encodes CASSWTGEEAFF.

The CDR3 loop reads CASSARGSQPQHF. As DNA, the CDR3 is TGTGCCAGCAGTGCTCGGGGGAGTCAGCCCCAGCATTTT. The chain has TRBV25-1 and TRBJ1-5; maybe TRBD1 (5 bases). CDR3 length: 13 residues. V was shortened by 4 bases and J by 6 bases, with 10 bases between the two germline ends. Germline V lookup: CDR1 MGHDK, CDR2 SYGVNS.

The chain combines TRBV7-2 with TRBJ2-7, with TRBD2 as a possible D gene (6 bases). Germline V gene sequence: CDR1 SGHTA, CDR2 FQGNSA. V lost 5 bases and J 5 bases, leaving 28 bases between the germline ends. The CDR3 has 18 amino acids. The CDR3 nucleotides read TGTGCCAGCAGCGAGACCACCGGGAGCCCCGGCCTACCTGACGAGCAGTACTTC. Translation: CASSETTGSPGLPDEQYF.

This clone was found once. V usage is TRBV30 and J usage is TRBJ1-1; 7 nucleotides match TRBD1. The V gene end was trimmed by 2 bases and the J gene end by 0 bases; junction bases not matched to a gene: 6. The CDR3 sequence is 15 residues long. CDR1 GTSNPN and CDR2 SVGIG come from the germline V gene (reference sequence). The CDR3 DNA follows: TGTGCCTGGAGTTATGCGGGACAGCTGAACACTGAAGCTTTCTTT. Its protein is CAWSYAGQLNTEAFF.

CDR3 sequence reads: CASRTTSGGSYEQYF. The DNA of the CDR3 is TGTGCCAGCAGGACCACTAGCGGGGGATCCTACGAGCAGTACTTC. The chain recombines TRBV2 with TRBJ2-7; 11 bases align to TRBD2. CDR3 length equals 15 residues. With 6 bases clipped from V and 1 base from J, the junction kept 5 bases outside the gene matches. Germline-derived CDR1 and CDR2 are SNHLY and FYNNEI.

This chain connects TRBV5-6 to TRBJ1-2; 8 bases are a match to TRBD1. The V gene's germline CDR1 is SGHDT and CDR2 YYEEEE. Trimming removed 4 bases from V and 8 bases from J; junction bases left unmatched: 4. This CDR3 comprises 12 residues. The CDR3 DNA sequence: TGTGCCAGCAGCGGACAGGGAGTCGGCTACACCTTC. Amino acid sequence: CASSGQGVGYTF.

CDR3 residues: CASSHTWGGEQFF. In DNA, the CDR3 is TGTGCCAGCAGCCATACGTGGGGGGGTGAGCAGTTCTTC. The chain has TRBV14 and TRBJ2-1; the match to TRBD2 covers 7 bases. CDR1 SGHDN and CDR2 FVKESK come from the germline V gene. J gave up 9 bases and V 3 bases, and 5 bases lay outside the gene matches. This CDR3 comprises 13 residues.

The chain combines TRBV5-4 with TRBJ2-1; tentatively, D is TRBD1 (6 bases). Germline V gene lookup returns CDR1 SGHNT and CDR2 YYREEE (reference sequence). The CDR3 length is 14 residues. Trimming pared 2 bases from V and 7 bases from J, leaving 13 bases between. CDR3 bases: TGTGCCAGCAGCTTAGGGGGTTTGGGAAATGAGCAGTTCTTC. It yields the protein CASSLGGLGNEQFF. Variable domain in full (rest from reference TRBV5-4 and TRBJ2-1): ETGVTQSPTHLIKTRGQQVTLRCSSQSGHNTVSWYQQALGQGPQFIFQYYREEENGRGNFPPRFSGLQFPNYSSELNVNALELDDSALYLCASSLGGLGNEQFFGPGTRLTVL.

This chain links TRBV4-1 with TRBJ1-3, with D maybe TRBD1 (6 bases). Between the trimmed V and J ends, which lost 3 bases and 0 bases, there was a span of 12 bases. The germline V gene has CDR1 MGHRA and CDR2 YSYEKL. The CDR3 length is 16 residues. CDR3 region: CASSHFLGGSGNTIYF. The CDR3 nucleotides are TGCGCCAGCAGCCATTTTCTAGGGGGCTCTGGAAACACCATATATTTT.

The chain links TRBV7-9 to TRBJ2-3; 8 bases are a match to TRBD2. Germline CDR1 and CDR2: SEHNR and FQNEAQ (reference sequence). V shed 5 bases, J shed 1 base, and the junction held 8 bases outside the gene matches. The CDR3 extends over 16 amino acids. Written as DNA, the CDR3 is TGTGCCAGCAGCCCACAGCGGGGGCCCCGCACAGATACGCAGTATTTT. This codes for CASSPQRGPRTDTQYF.

The chain has TRBV10-3 and TRBJ2-3; 12 bases map to TRBD2. The germline V gene encodes CDR1 ENHRY and CDR2 SYGVKD. V lost 4 bases and J lost 2; bases outside the gene matches: 4. This CDR3 contains 16 residues. The CDR3 DNA follows: TGTGCCATCAGTGGACTAGCGGGGGTTTCCACAGATACGCAGTATTTT. Protein: CAISGLAGVSTDTQYF.

The rearrangement uses TRBV9 and TRBJ2-3, with 9 bases aligning to TRBD2. Looked up from germline, CDR1 is SGDLS and CDR2 is YYNGEE. The CDR3 is 16 amino acids. The J segment lost 1 base and the V segment lost 2 bases, leaving 5 bases of the junction unmatched. In DNA form, the CDR3 reads TGTGCCAGCAGCGTCCTAGCGGGGCCGGGCACAGATACGCAGTATTTT. Residues: CASSVLAGPGTDTQYF.

The genes are TRBV6-4 and TRBJ2-3, with 8 positions matching TRBD2. Germline V gene sequence: CDR1 MRHNA, CDR2 SNTAGT. The CDR3 totals 16 residues. The junction had 9 bases not matched to a gene; V was cut back by 3 bases and J by 4 bases. CDR3 sequence: CASSDRTSSPADTQYF. The CDR3 bases are TGTGCCAGCAGTGATCGGACTAGCTCTCCCGCAGATACGCAGTATTTT.

The chain couples TRBV5-1 to TRBJ2-3; a possible D gene is TRBD2 (7 bases). This CDR3 region has 15 residues. Germline V gene data show CDR1 as SGHRS and CDR2 as YFSETQ. The germline V and J ends were trimmed by 4 bases and 2 bases, with 14 bases remaining between them. In nucleotides, the CDR3 is TGCGCCAGCAGCGGGGGGGCCCCTTCCACAGATACGCAGTATTTT. Protein: CASSGGAPSTDTQYF.

The chain carries TRBV4-2 and TRBJ2-5; 10 bases fit TRBD2. Germline lookup yields CDR1 LGHNA and CDR2 YNFKEQ. The V gene end was trimmed by 1 base and the J gene end by 1 base; junction bases not matched to a gene: 12. This CDR3 is 19 amino acids long. CDR3 DNA sequence: TGTGCCAGCAGCCAAGGGTTGGGGACGACTAGCGGGCTCCAAGAGACCCAGTACTTC. Translated: CASSQGLGTTSGLQETQYF.

The chain links TRBV5-6 to TRBJ2-3, with 8 bases identical to TRBD2. After removal of 2 bases from V and 1 base from J, the junction contained 3 bases not matched to a gene. CDR1 and CDR2 (germline): SGHDT, YYEEEE. CDR3 size: 15 residues. The DNA for the CDR3 is TGTGCCAGCAGCTTACCAGCGGGGGGCACAGATACGCAGTATTTT. This gives the protein CASSLPAGGTDTQYF.

The genes are TRBV9 and TRBJ1-4; tentative D call: TRBD1 (5 bases). Trimming shortened V by 3 bases and J by 0 bases, and 12 bases separated the two germline ends. CDR1 is SGDLS, CDR2 YYNGEE, per germline. CDR3 length: 16 residues. CDR3 nucleotides: TGTGCCAGCAGCGCCTCAATACAGGCAACTAATGAAAAACTGTTTTTT. Amino acid sequence: CASSASIQATNEKLFF.